This TCR beta chain was sequenced for a study of blood T cell repertoires in COVID-19 (TCRdb year 2020). The study in broad terms: Samples from collaborators originated in the United States, Italy and Spain and spanned both the acute and convalescent phases of COVID-19. The prospective study material was composed of cDNA or gDNA derived from T cells, B-cell-depleted T cells, or PBMCs. The dataset comprised deeply sampled blood TCRbeta repertoires from subjects exposed to, actively infected with, or recovered from COVID-19. The repertoires were released in a freely available public database intended as a resource for research on the immune response to SARS-CoV-2. The samples were drawn from the first 160 participants of the ongoing ImmuneRACE study and from about 1,200 subjects provided by 6 global collaborators. The sample metadata nearly always contained a de-identified subject ID, COVID-19 status, age in years and sex. Where available, HLA class I and class II types were obtained from metadata supplied by the sample provider rather than from assay-based typing.

CDR1 and CDR2, per the germline V gene (reference sequence), are LNHNV and YYDKDF. From the cysteine up to the phenylalanine, the CDR3 has a length of 15 residues. Here the CDR3 DNA is all that survives: 45 bases in frame from base 1. Relative to germline, V is 1 base shorter and J is 3 bases shorter, with 13 bases between their ends. Concerning this clone itself: The specificity of this receptor is unknown. No base-level quality is on record; no much larger clone is a single base apart.

Overall study results and their limits: The amount of clinical and demographic metadata varied by source and participant and was provided uncurated.

Each collaborating institution followed its own protocols to collect whole blood in K2EDTA tubes. For TCRbeta analysis, collaborator samples were shipped as frozen whole blood, as isolated PBMCs, or as DNA extracted from either sample type. TCRbeta CDR3 regions were amplified from genomic DNA using the immunoSEQ Assay, a bias-controlled multiplex PCR. Per the source publication's procedure: Nucleated cell counts per sample were estimated from amplification of reference gene primers within the assay. To quantify the absolute abundance of each unique TCRbeta CDR3 rearrangement, sequence reads were collapsed and filtered. Productive Simpson clonality was computed per sample as the square root of Simpson's diversity index over productive rearrangements. TCRdb's version of the immuneACCESS table is confined to in-frame rearrangements and falls short of the full clone set. An unresolved V gene accounts for under half of the shortfall where checked; the remainder is of unknown origin. D and trimming were read from the DNA, whereas the V and J calls and clone size are those reported in that table. Within this sample are about 330,000 clones, with around 88% of them counted one time only. Roughly 1.6% of the sample is held by the ten biggest clonotypes.

The V and J genes are TRBV15 and TRBJ2-7, and perhaps TRBD1 as D gene, on 7 matching bases. Sequenced input: peripheral blood. The receptor's source is a woman aged 45-65 years with acute or convalescent COVID-19. The DNA sequence is given as TGTGCCACCAGCAGAGGTGGAGGGGGCTTCTACGAGCAGTACTTC. Its translation is CATSRGGGGFYEQYF. Outside the CDR3, residues come from the reference TRBV15 and TRBJ2-7 proteins, so the full variable domain is: DAMVIQNPRYQVTQFGKPVTLSCSQTLNHNVMYWYQQKSSQAPKLLFHYYDKDFNNEADTPDNFQSRRPNTSFCFLDIRSPGLGDTAMYLCATSRGGGGFYEQYFGPGTRLTVT.